Sequencing of this TCR beta chain was carried out in a study of blood T cells in healthy people across ages. The second PCR ran roughly 7 to 12 cycles with a sample-barcoded 5' primer and J-beta primers. TCRdb reanalysed the 5' RACE reads using MiXCR and keeps one entry per CDR3 protein. The sample comprises roughly 800,000 distinct CDR3 sequences, about three fifths of which are singletons, and 22% rests with the top ten. Donors were systemically healthy Caucasian individuals from Russia aged about 6 to 100 years. Trimming shortened V by 5 bases and J by 2 bases, and 12 bases separated the two germline ends. This CDR3 region has 14 residues. Germline V gene sequence: CDR1 MNHNS, CDR2 SASEGT.

The clonotype comes from a young man in good health. The material sequenced was blood. The chain recombines TRBV6-1 with TRBJ1-2, with a weak D call TRBD1 (5 bases). CDR3 DNA sequence: TGTGCCAGCAGTCCCCAGGGTTGGAACTATGGCTACACCTTC. Protein: CASSPQGWNYGYTF.